This TCR beta chain was retrieved from a study of graft-versus-host responses after intestinal transplantation. General study results and limits: Allografts from individuals with graft-donor T cell macrochimerism displayed high graft-versus-host to host-versus-graft clonal ratios.

The germline CDR1 and CDR2 sequences are KGHSH and LQKENI. V was clipped by 6 bases and J by 4 bases, with 10 bases between them. CDR3 size: 12 residues. Turning to this clone: Its antigen remains unidentified.

Sequencing used immunoSEQ multiplex PCR; TCRdb keeps in-frame clones, though not all of them. Here the sample spans approximately 110,000 clones, 85% to 95% being singletons. Sequenced here: unstimulated CD8+ T cells sorted from spleen or lymph node cells, sampled before transplant. The chain uses TRBV18 and TRBJ2-7; either TRBD1 or TRBD2 may fit D (5 bases each). The receptor comes from a human donor who was the organ donor for an intestinal transplant. DNA of the CDR3: TGTGCCAGCTCGGAGGACAATTACGAGCAGTACTTC. This encodes CASSEDNYEQYF. The full variable domain, with the rest looked up from reference TRBV18 and TRBJ2-7, is NAGVMQNPRHLVRRRGQEARLRCSPMKGHSHVYWYRQLPEEGLKFMVYLQKENIIDESGMPKERFSAEFPKEGPSILRIQQVVRGDSAAYFCASSEDNYEQYFGPGTRLTVT.